Following are 22 T cell receptor beta chains from one sample sequenced in a study of blood T cell repertoires in COVID-19 (dated by TCRdb to the early 2020s). To prepare the library, the immunoSEQ multiplex PCR assay was applied. The source is immuneACCESS, and TCRdb retained only in-frame sequences with V and J called. Part of the clones is not carried over; for the studies checked, unresolved V genes explain less than half of this, and the remainder is unexplained. The sample table records about 220,000 clones; 65% to 85% of these occur just once. Of the sample, over 10% falls within the top ten clones. Sequenced material: peripheral blood. These receptors came from a human donor in a cohort sampled during active COVID-19.

The genes are TRBV5-6 and TRBJ2-7; D possibly corresponds to TRBD1 (5 bases). The CDR3 spans 14 residues. Germline V gene data show CDR1 as SGHDT and CDR2 as YYEEEE. V was cut by 2 bases and J by 3 bases, with 12 bases left in between. The chain's CDR3 is CASSLGFQGYEQYF. In DNA, the CDR3 is TGTGCCAGCAGCTTAGGGTTCCAGGGCTACGAGCAGTACTTC.

The CDR3 sequence is CASSLGPSSLNTIYF. The CDR3 DNA reads as TGTGCCAGCAGCTTAGGGCCCAGTTCATTGAACACCATATATTTT. The V call is TRBV7-2, the J call TRBJ1-3, with D hard to call. Germline-derived CDR1 and CDR2 are SGHTA and FQGNSA. The CDR3 has 15 amino acids. V was clipped by 1 base and J by 7 bases, with 14 bases between them.

This clone was seen more than once but under ten times. J is TRBJ2-1 and V is TRBV7-9; D might be TRBD1 (5 bases). The CDR3 consists of 15 residues. In germline, CDR1 is SEHNR, CDR2 FQNEAQ (reference sequence). With 7 bases removed from V and 0 bases from J, the gap between germline ends came to 13 bases. The CDR3: CASTTDSSSYNEQFF. As DNA, the CDR3 is TGTGCCAGCACCACTGACAGCAGCTCCTACAATGAGCAGTTCTTC.

This chain connects TRBV5-6 to TRBJ1-1; 7 bases are shared with TRBD1. V shed 5 bases, J shed 4 bases, and the junction held 17 bases outside the gene matches. This CDR3 spans 17 amino acids. Germline CDR1 and CDR2: SGHDT and YYEEEE. CDR3 loop: CASSFRPTGYVGTEAFF. The CDR3 coding sequence is TGTGCCAGCAGTTTCAGGCCGACAGGGTACGTTGGCACTGAAGCTTTCTTT.

The chain couples TRBV28 to TRBJ2-5; D ambiguous. Germline V gene sequence: CDR1 MDHEN, CDR2 SYDVKM. The CDR3 loop spans 15 amino acids. Trimming took off 2 bases at V and 0 bases at J, with 10 bases between the two ends. Here the CDR3 DNA reads TGTGCCAGCAGTTTACGGAGCTCGTACCAAGAGACCCAGTACTTC. Protein sequence: CASSLRSSYQETQYF.

This clone has only a few counts. This rearrangement joins TRBV6-5 to TRBJ2-1; the D gene is possibly TRBD2 (6 bases). Trimming removed 6 bases from V and 5 bases from J, with 17 bases in between. Germline V gives CDR1 MNHEY, CDR2 SVGAGI. The CDR3 contains 15 residues. The CDR3 DNA reads as TGTGCCAGCAGCAATACTCTAGCGAACAACAATGAGCAGTTCTTC. Its protein is CASSNTLANNNEQFF.

The J gene is TRBJ2-1, the V gene TRBV19, with a tentative D call TRBD1 (5 bases). The germline gives CDR1 LNHDA, CDR2 SQIVND (reference sequence). V was shortened by 5 bases and J by 7 bases, with 15 bases between the two germline ends. The CDR3 sequence is 14 residues long. The CDR3 sequence: CASSLRVDGNEQFF. The CDR3 DNA is TGTGCCAGTAGTCTCAGGGTGGACGGGAATGAGCAGTTCTTC.

The V call is TRBV7-6, the J call TRBJ2-7, with 10 bases lining up with TRBD2. There are 14 residues in the CDR3. V gave up 4 bases and J gave up 7 bases; unmatched junction bases: 7. Germline values: CDR1 SGHVS, CDR2 FNYEAQ. In DNA form, the CDR3 reads TGTGCCAGCAGCTCAGGGACTAGCGACGGGGAGCAGTACTTC. It codes for CASSSGTSDGEQYF.

V usage is TRBV7-2 and J usage is TRBJ2-5; D is possibly TRBD1 (6 bases). The CDR3 contains 14 residues. Germline V gene data show CDR1 as SGHTA and CDR2 as FQGNSA. Trimming removed 4 bases at V and 5 bases at J, with 14 bases between. DNA for the CDR3: TGTGCCAGCAGCTCCCCTAGGGGGTTGGAGACCCAGTACTTC. Its translation is CASSSPRGLETQYF.

The J gene is TRBJ2-7, the V gene TRBV5-5, with 10 bases aligning to TRBD2. Germline V gene data show CDR1 as SGHKS and CDR2 as YYEKEE (reference sequence). J lost 4 bases, V lost 1 base, and 5 bases had no gene match. The CDR3 sequence is 15 residues long. The CDR3 nucleotides are TGTGCCAGCAGCTTGATAGCGGGAGGATCTTACGAGCAGTACTTC. Amino acid sequence: CASSLIAGGSYEQYF.

The chain carries TRBV30 and TRBJ1-2; D is perhaps TRBD1 (5 bases). Per germline, CDR1 GTSNPN and CDR2 SVGIG (reference sequence). The CDR3 extends over 15 amino acids. Trimming pared 2 bases from V and 4 bases from J, leaving 17 bases between. CDR3 sequence: CAWSRGGVSFYGYTF. CDR3 nucleotide sequence: TGTGCCTGGAGTCGCGGAGGGGTCTCCTTCTATGGCTACACCTTC.

The chain has TRBV2 and TRBJ1-1; D ambiguous. This CDR3 region has 12 residues. Trimming removed 3 bases from V and 4 bases from J, with 6 bases in between. Germline V gene lookup returns CDR1 SNHLY and CDR2 FYNNEI. The CDR3 sequence: CASSDEITEAFF. The DNA of the CDR3 is TGTGCCAGCAGTGACGAGATCACTGAAGCTTTCTTT.

The rearrangement uses TRBV7-2 and TRBJ2-7; TRBD1 matches at 7 bases. V shed 5 bases and J 2 bases; nucleotides not matched to a gene: 9. The CDR3 is made up of 15 amino acids. Germline loops: CDR1 SGHTA, CDR2 FQGNSA. The CDR3 loop is CASSLTDRVTYEQYF. The CDR3 DNA sequence: TGTGCCAGCAGCCTTACTGACAGGGTCACCTACGAGCAGTACTTC.

The chain links TRBV3-1 (or the pseudogene TRBV3-2) to TRBJ2-5; 10 bases are shared with TRBD2. Germline trimming cut 4 bases from V and 5 bases from J; bases unmatched to any gene: 7. Germline lookup yields CDR1 LGHDT and CDR2 YNNKEL (reference sequence). This CDR3 has 15 residues. CDR3: CASSLGLAAGETQYF. CDR3 bases: TGTGCCAGCAGCCTCGGACTAGCGGCGGGGGAGACCCAGTACTTC.

The gene calls are TRBV7-3 and TRBJ2-5; 13 positions agree with TRBD2. The CDR3 runs 17 residues. The V gene end was trimmed by 5 bases and the J gene end by 5 bases; junction bases not matched to a gene: 11. CDR1 SGHTA and CDR2 FQGTGA come from the germline V gene. CDR3: CASSPRLAGGPGETQYF. The DNA for the CDR3 is TGTGCCAGCAGCCCGCGACTAGCGGGGGGCCCGGGGGAGACCCAGTACTTC.

The CDR3 DNA reads TGCAGTGCTAGTCAGGGAAGGGGAAACACCATATATTTT. This codes for CSASQGRGNTIYF. V and J are TRBV20-1 and TRBJ1-3; maybe TRBD1 (5 bases). Germline CDR1 is DFQATT and CDR2 is SNEGSKA (reference sequence). V dropped 3 bases and J dropped 4 bases, with 10 bases sitting between them. The CDR3 runs to 13 residues.

J is TRBJ2-1 and V is TRBV9, with TRBD1 as a possible D gene (5 bases). V was cut by 5 bases and J by 5 bases, with 17 bases left in between. This CDR3 spans 15 amino acids. CDR1 SGDLS and CDR2 YYNGEE come from the germline V gene. CDR3 sequence: CASRSPGHDNNEQFF. CDR3 DNA sequence: TGTGCCAGCAGGTCCCCCGGACACGATAACAATGAGCAGTTCTTC. Looking up the rest from reference TRBV9 and TRBJ2-1 gives the full variable domain: DSGVTQTPKHLITATGQRVTLRCSPRSGDLSVYWYQQSLDQGLQFLIQYYNGEERAKGNILERFSAQQFPDLHSELNLSSLELGDSALYFCASRSPGHDNNEQFFGPGTRLTVL.

The CDR3 loop is CASRASVTATEAFF. CDR3 nucleotide sequence: TGTGCCAGCAGAGCTTCCGTGACAGCCACTGAAGCTTTCTTT. The V gene is TRBV6-4, the J gene TRBJ1-1; TRBD1 is a possible D gene (5 bases). CDR1 MRHNA and CDR2 SNTAGT come from the germline V gene. V was clipped by 6 bases and J by 4 bases, with 15 bases between them. The CDR3 sequence is 14 residues long.

This clone was found once. The chain recombines TRBV7-9 with TRBJ2-7, with a possible D match to TRBD2 (5 bases). The CDR3 is 13 amino acids. V was shortened by 6 bases and J by 3 bases, with 12 bases between the two germline ends. Germline V gene sequence: CDR1 SEHNR, CDR2 FQNEAQ (reference sequence). The CDR3 region is CASREEVVYEQYF. CDR3 nucleotides: TGTGCCAGCAGAGAGGAGGTAGTCTACGAGCAGTACTTC. The full variable domain, in which reference TRBV7-9 and TRBJ2-7 provide the parts outside the CDR3, is DTGVSQNPRHKITKRGQNVTFRCDPISEHNRLYWYRQTLGQGPEFLTYFQNEAQLEKSRLLSDRFSAERPKGSFSTLEIQRTEQGDSAMYLCASREEVVYEQYFGPGTRLTVT.

This chain joins TRBV9 and TRBJ1-2, with 9 bases lining up with TRBD1. CDR3 length: 15 amino acids. The V segment lost 0 bases and the J segment 4 bases; nucleotides outside the gene matches: 4. CDR1 and CDR2 from the germline V gene are SGDLS and YYNGEE. The CDR3 spells CASSVGTGGAYGYTF. For the CDR3, the DNA is TGTGCCAGCAGCGTAGGAACAGGGGGCGCCTATGGCTACACCTTC.

The chain employs TRBV7-2 and TRBJ1-1; tentatively, D is TRBD1 (6 bases). CDR3 length: 14 amino acids. Germline assignment: CDR1 SGHTA and CDR2 FQGNSA. V shed 6 bases and J shed 0 bases, with 11 bases lying between them. For the CDR3, the DNA is TGTGCCAGCAGACCGGGACATTTGAACACTGAAGCTTTCTTT. Amino acids: CASRPGHLNTEAFF.

This clone came up a few times. The gene calls are TRBV7-8 and TRBJ2-1; 9 nucleotides line up with TRBD2. The CDR3 spans 19 residues. Germline V CDR1 and CDR2: SGHVS, FQNEAQ. Trimming removed 1 base from V and 7 bases from J; junction bases left unmatched: 17. CDR3 sequence: CASSLDRPFLRGGRNEQFF. Here the CDR3 DNA reads TGTGCCAGCAGCTTAGACCGCCCGTTTCTGCGGGGGGGCCGGAATGAGCAGTTCTTC.